This T cell receptor beta chain was sequenced during a study of cytotoxic CD8 clonotypes in ibrutinib-treated CLL. Study details: Following treatment for a median around twelve months, range 6 to 36, response samples were then taken.

The CDR3 consists of 14 residues. Germline assignment: CDR1 LNHDA and CDR2 SQIVND (reference sequence). V was trimmed by 1 base and J by 6 bases, leaving 12 bases between them. Turning to this clone: What it binds is unknown.

Repertoires were generated with immunoSEQ multiplex PCR, while TCRdb's copy carries only in-frame clones and drops some. Seen here are about 29,000 clones, 76% observed once, and the top ten hold 40% to 60%. Study results and caveats: Clonality rose at ibrutinib response, held steady in sustained remission, and fell toward baseline at progression. Patients had baseline clonality above age-matched healthy donors, and this clonality moved with circulating CD8+ T-cell counts.

The source material was PBMCs, sampled after 36 months of ibrutinib treatment. The sequence was obtained from a human donor with chronic lymphocytic leukemia. The rearrangement links TRBV19 to TRBJ2-5, with D tentatively TRBD1 (6 bases). This CDR3 reads CASSIAQGLQTQYF. CDR3 in DNA: TGTGCCAGTAGTATAGCACAGGGTTTGCAGACCCAGTACTTC.